Following are 3 T cell receptor beta chains from one sample sequenced in a study of T cell changes during pregnancy in multiple sclerosis (dated 2019 in TCRdb). Preparation of the library involved the immunoSEQ multiplex PCR assay. Entries here come from immuneACCESS through TCRdb and include only in-frame sequences with V and J called. Some clones fail to appear in such tables; in the studies checked, an unresolved V gene covers under half of the shortfall, and the cause of the remainder is unknown. The table for this sample lists 90,000 to 150,000 clones; 90% to 95% of them were counted only once. Less than 7.5% of the sample comes from the top ten. Sequencing used peripheral blood, obtained before pregnancy. Receptor source: a female donor with multiple sclerosis, enrolled in a pregnancy study.

The chain couples TRBV5-5 to TRBJ1-4; 8 bases fit TRBD1. The J segment lost 8 bases and the V segment lost 4 bases, leaving 10 bases of the junction unmatched. The CDR3 has 15 residues. Germline CDR1 is SGHKS and CDR2 is YYEKEE (reference sequence). The CDR3 here is CASSSSDRAGEKLFF. CDR3 bases: TGTGCCAGCAGCAGTTCGGACAGGGCAGGCGAAAAACTGTTTTTT.

V usage is TRBV5-4 and J usage is TRBJ1-1; D perhaps matches TRBD1 (5 bases). The ends were cut back, 4 bases at V and 5 bases at J, with 18 bases in the middle. The CDR3 loop spans 15 amino acids. The germline CDR1 and CDR2 sequences are SGHNT and YYREEE (reference sequence). The CDR3 spells CASSPPGGIRTEAFF. In nucleotides, the CDR3 is TGTGCCAGCAGCCCCCCGGGGGGGATAAGGACTGAAGCTTTCTTT.

The V and J genes are TRBV11-2 and TRBJ2-3; 9 nucleotides line up with TRBD2. Germline V lookup: CDR1 SGHAT, CDR2 FQNNGV. The CDR3 is 15 amino acids. V trimming: 0 bases; J trimming: 5 bases; junction bases outside the gene matches: 3. The CDR3 sequence is CASSLDRLAVDTQYF. The CDR3 nucleotides are TGTGCCAGCAGCTTAGATCGACTAGCGGTAGATACGCAGTATTTT.